One sample yielded the 16 T cell receptor beta chains listed below, sequenced in a study of cytomegalovirus exposure and HLA in healthy donors. The PCR employed 60 Vbeta primers together with 13 Jbeta primers. The table came from immunoSEQ multiplex PCR; TCRdb's copy has only in-frame clones and leaves some out. This table has 93,000 or so clones, 60% to 70% appearing once. Source material: PBMCs. All receptors come from a woman in her fifties or sixties in good health and CMV-seronegative.

The CDR3 sequence is CASSQDRVGYEQYF. CDR3 nucleotide sequence: TGTGCCAGCAGCCAAGATCGGGTGGGCTACGAGCAGTACTTC. The rearrangement joins TRBV4-2 to TRBJ2-7; D is uncertain. The CDR3 has 14 amino acids. Germline V gene data show CDR1 as LGHNA and CDR2 as YNFKEQ. Deletions cut 0 bases from V and 3 bases from J, with 9 bases between.

The chain employs TRBV4-1 and TRBJ2-1; 9 nucleotides match TRBD2. V dropped 0 bases and J dropped 5; count of bases not matched to a gene: 8. The V gene's germline CDR1 is MGHRA and CDR2 YSYEKL. The CDR3 runs to 17 residues. The CDR3 DNA reads TGCGCCAGCAGCCAAGAGTCTAGCGGGATACCTAACAATGAGCAGTTCTTC. Its protein is CASSQESSGIPNNEQFF.

CDR3 residues: CAWSLRGLYNQPQHF. CDR3 bases: TGTGCCTGGAGCCTAAGAGGGTTGTATAATCAGCCCCAGCATTTT. V usage is TRBV30 and J usage is TRBJ1-5; D not resolved. CDR3 length: 15 residues. The V and J ends lost 3 bases and 4 bases respectively, with 16 bases between them. Germline CDR1 reads GTSNPN; CDR2 reads SVGIG (reference sequence).

This clone counts as medium-sized (0.01 to 0.1%). The chain joins TRBV28 to TRBJ1-4; D is ambiguous. The V end was cut by 5 bases, the J end by 8 bases, with 9 bases between. Germline CDR1 reads MDHEN; CDR2 reads SYDVKM. The length of the CDR3 is 12 residues. The CDR3 DNA reads as TGTGCCAGCAGTCTTCTACTAGAAAAACTGTTTTTT. It specifies CASSLLLEKLFF.

The chain employs TRBV12-5 and TRBJ1-4; a weak D match, TRBD1 (5 bases). From germline, CDR1 is LGHNT and CDR2 FRNRAP. Deletions cut 5 bases from V and 11 bases from J, with 12 bases between. The CDR3 runs 12 residues. This chain's CDR3 is CASGPQGNKLFF. CDR3 DNA: TGTGCTAGTGGTCCCCAGGGAAATAAACTGTTTTTT.

This chain links TRBV18 with TRBJ1-5; no firm D call. Germline loops: CDR1 KGHSH, CDR2 LQKENI. This CDR3 region has 14 residues. With 4 bases removed from V and 3 bases from J, the gap between germline ends came to 10 bases. In DNA form, the CDR3 reads TGTGCCAGCTCACACGACTTCTTCAATCAGCCCCAGCATTTT. It encodes CASSHDFFNQPQHF.

The V call is TRBV28, the J call TRBJ2-5, with D possibly TRBD2 on 6 matching bases. V was clipped by 5 bases and J by 6 bases, with 19 bases between them. The CDR3 is made up of 15 amino acids. Germline assignment: CDR1 MDHEN and CDR2 SYDVKM. As DNA, the CDR3 is TGTGCCAGCAGTGACCTCTTTGCGGAGGGGAAGACCCAGTACTTC. Translation gives CASSDLFAEGKTQYF.

The sample holds one count of this clone. V usage is TRBV25-1 and J usage is TRBJ2-1, with 10 bases identical to TRBD1. This CDR3 spans 16 amino acids. Trimming took 2 bases from V and 5 from J; bases not matched to a gene: 6. Germline loops: CDR1 MGHDK, CDR2 SYGVNS. CDR3 DNA sequence: TGTGCCAGCAGTGAACCACCGGGACAGGGGAACAATGAGCAGTTCTTC. Translation: CASSEPPGQGNNEQFF.

The chain carries TRBV19 and TRBJ2-2; TRBD2 aligns across 10 bases. V shed 9 bases and J 5 bases; nucleotides not matched to a gene: 9. The CDR3 spans 15 residues. Germline V CDR1 and CDR2: LNHDA, SQIVND (reference sequence). CDR3 nucleotide sequence: TGTGCCAGCTCAGGGGCTAGCGGGAGAACCGGGGAGCTGTTTTTT. This encodes CASSGASGRTGELFF.

J is TRBJ2-2 and V is TRBV12-5; TRBD2 is a possible D gene (5 bases). This CDR3 spans 16 amino acids. V lost 5 bases to trimming and J lost 1 base, with 14 bases between them. The germline V gene has CDR1 LGHNT and CDR2 FRNRAP. CDR3 nucleotide sequence: TGTGCTAGTGGTCCTGATCTCGGGATGAACACCGGGGAGCTGTTTTTT. Translating gives CASGPDLGMNTGELFF.

This clone occurred a few times. The chain combines TRBV5-5 with TRBJ1-6; 9 bases line up with TRBD1. CDR1 is SGHKS and CDR2 is YYEKEE in the germline V gene (reference sequence). The ends lost 4 bases at V and 8 bases at J; junction bases unmatched: 7. The CDR3 spans 15 residues. For the CDR3, the DNA is TGTGCCAGCAGCACAATACGGGACAGGGATTCACCCCTCCACTTT. Residues: CASSTIRDRDSPLHF.

This chain connects TRBV4-1 to TRBJ2-6; 8 nucleotides align to TRBD1. The CDR3 sequence is 19 residues long. V gave up 2 bases and J gave up 4 bases; unmatched junction bases: 13. The germline V gene has CDR1 MGHRA and CDR2 YSYEKL. The CDR3 DNA reads TGCGCCAGCAGCCAACAGGGGGCCGCCAAGTCTCTGGGGGCCAACGTCCTGACTTTC. It is translated as CASSQQGAAKSLGANVLTF.

The genes are TRBV5-4 and TRBJ2-1; the match to TRBD2 covers 8 bases. The V gene's germline CDR1 is SGHNT and CDR2 YYREEE (reference sequence). The junction had 8 bases not matched to a gene; V was cut back by 5 bases and J by 1 base. The CDR3 has 16 residues. CDR3 protein: CASSEITSGSYNEQFF. In DNA, the CDR3 is TGTGCCAGCAGTGAAATCACTAGCGGTTCCTACAATGAGCAGTTCTTC. Complete variable domain (other parts from reference TRBV5-4 and TRBJ2-1): ETGVTQSPTHLIKTRGQQVTLRCSSQSGHNTVSWYQQALGQGPQFIFQYYREEENGRGNFPPRFSGLQFPNYSSELNVNALELDDSALYLCASSEITSGSYNEQFFGPGTRLTVL.

This clone was detected only a few times. This sequence joins TRBV6-4 and TRBJ2-1; D possibly corresponds to TRBD1 (6 bases). This CDR3 spans 14 amino acids. Trimming cost V 5 bases and J 6 bases, with 14 bases left between them. CDR1 is MRHNA and CDR2 is SNTAGT in the germline V gene. The CDR3 region has the DNA TGTGCCAGCAGTAAACAGGGAGCGAGCAATGAGCAGTTCTTC. It translates to CASSKQGASNEQFF.

As DNA, the CDR3 is TGTGCCACCCGACCGGAACAGGTTAATTCACCCCTCCACTTT. Amino acids: CATRPEQVNSPLHF. The chain recombines TRBV27 with TRBJ1-6; the D gene is possibly TRBD1 (5 bases). The germline CDR1 and CDR2 sequences are MNHEY and SMNVEV (reference sequence). CDR3 length: 14 residues. V was pared by 10 bases and J by 6 bases, with 16 bases between.

A few counts support this clone. This chain joins TRBV20-1 and TRBJ2-3; D not certain. Germline V gene data show CDR1 as DFQATT and CDR2 as SNEGSKA (reference sequence). V shed 3 bases and J shed 5 bases, with 6 bases lying between them. This CDR3 region has 11 residues. CDR3 amino acids: CSASLLDTQYF. In DNA, the CDR3 is TGCAGTGCTAGTCTGTTAGATACGCAGTATTTT.